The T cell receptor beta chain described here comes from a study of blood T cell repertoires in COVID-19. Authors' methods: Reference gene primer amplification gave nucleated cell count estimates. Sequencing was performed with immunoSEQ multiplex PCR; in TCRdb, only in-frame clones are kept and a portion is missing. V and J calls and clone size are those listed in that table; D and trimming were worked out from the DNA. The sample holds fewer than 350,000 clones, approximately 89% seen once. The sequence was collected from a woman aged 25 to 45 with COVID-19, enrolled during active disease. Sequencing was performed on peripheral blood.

CDR3 DNA sequence: TGTGCCAGCAGCGATCGGACTAGCGGGGGCTACGAGCAGTACTTC. It yields the protein CASSDRTSGGYEQYF. The rearrangement links TRBV5-4 to TRBJ2-7, with TRBD2 matching over 13 bases. Germline V CDR1 and CDR2: SGHNT, YYREEE (reference sequence). The CDR3 is made up of 15 amino acids. V trimming: 4 bases; J trimming: 3 bases; junction bases outside the gene matches: 4.